This note documents a single T cell receptor beta chain sequence. Which antigen it targets is not known. No much larger clonotype is one base removed from it; base qualities were not supplied. Patients with autoimmune disease history or receiving systemic immunosuppression were excluded from the trial. Peripheral blood for TCR sequencing was collected from all dose cohorts at baseline, on cycle 4 day 1, and on cycle 7 day 1. Samples were obtained from an open-label, multicenter, first-in-human phase I dose-escalation trial of ivuxolimab. The trial enrolled adults with locally advanced or metastatic head and neck squamous cell, hepatocellular, melanoma or renal cell carcinoma. Before TCR sequencing, CD4+ T cells and CD8+ T cells from peripheral blood were sorted into separate populations. The data were taken from a study of OX40 agonist ivuxolimab in advanced cancers. Background on the whole study: Ivuxolimab, which targeted the costimulatory receptor OX40 (CD134), was an agonistic, fully human IgG2 monoclonal antibody. Intravenous ivuxolimab was administered to patients every 2 weeks at six dose levels: 0.01, 0.1, 0.3, 1.5, 3 and 10 mg/kg. Patients were allowed to have had prior anti-PD-1, anti-PD-L1 or anti-CTLA-4 therapy, and 40% to 45% of the dose-escalation patients had previously received checkpoint inhibitors. Peripheral TCRbeta sequencing aimed to test whether ivuxolimab altered TCR sequence diversity and caused clonal T-cell expansion. In the dose-escalation cohort, 82.7% of patients were male, and the mean age was approximately 60 years with a range of roughly 23 to 90. Among the roughly 52 dose-escalation patients, some 20 had hepatocellular carcinoma, about 15 melanoma, 9 renal cell carcinoma and 9 head and neck cancer. The paper describes the monotherapy dose-escalation part (N = 52 patients) of the phase I trial of ivuxolimab. Partial responses were achieved by three dose-escalation patients, of whom one had hepatocellular carcinoma and two had cutaneous melanoma. The paper as a whole reports these results and caveats: Partial responders in the 0.1-3.0 mg/kg groups had among the lowest normalized peripheral clonal expansion, especially among CD8+ T cells. At doses of 0.1 to 3.0 mg/kg, clonal expansion of both CD4+ and CD8+ T cells in blood was seen between baseline and week 6. The antigen specificity of the clonally expanded peripheral T cells was not determined. After ivuxolimab, more expanded clones were found on average in CD8+ T cells than in CD4+ T cells. Low levels of normalized T-cell clonal expansion were also shown by some nonresponding patients.

Genomic DNA was extracted from sorted cells for sequencing of the TCRbeta CDR3 region. The immunoSEQ Assay was used for sequencing of TCRbeta CDR3 regions. The source is immuneACCESS, and TCRdb retained only in-frame sequences with V and J called. Part of the clones is not carried over; for the studies checked, unresolved V genes explain less than half of this, and the remainder is unexplained. This sample gives tens of thousands of clones in total; roughly 89% of them show up just once. The ten largest clones capture approximately 1.4% of the sample. Looking up the germline V gene yields CDR1 WSHSY and CDR2 SAAADI. V is pared back by 6 bases and J by 5 bases, with 13 bases lying between the germline termini. Inclusive of the bounding cysteine and phenylalanine, the CDR3 is 13 residues long. Kept here is only the CDR3 DNA, which spans 39 bases and is read in frame from base 1.

The receptor's source is an adult with an advanced solid tumor such as melanoma, head and neck, liver or kidney cancer. The starting material was CD4+ or CD8+ T cells sorted from blood, obtained in a trial of the OX40 agonist ivuxolimab. The chain was built from TRBV10-2 and TRBJ2-5; TRBD2 is perhaps the D gene, given 6 matching bases. The CDR3: CASSLADGETQYF. The nucleotide sequence is TGCGCCAGCAGCTTAGCGGATGGGGAGACCCAGTACTTC.